Each of the 24 T cell receptor beta chains below was sequenced from the same sample in a study of Ad26.COV2.S vaccination and SARS-CoV-2 variants. The treatment denotes: around 19 received Ad26.COV2.S at low or high dose, single or two shots; several received placebo; per-sample allocation not given. Collection of samples fell on day 63 after the first vaccine or placebo injection. Using immunoSEQ multiplex PCR, the repertoire was profiled, and TCRdb retains in-frame clones only, with some absent. The sample holds approximately 400,000 clones, around 83% seen once. Sequenced material: peripheral blood, taken in a trial of Ad26.COV2.S vaccine versus placebo. These receptors were obtained from a person between 18 and 65 years old who received the Ad26.COV2.S COVID-19 vaccine or a placebo.

This chain links TRBV6-2 or TRBV6-3 with TRBJ1-6; D gene unclear. Germline V lookup: CDR1 MNHEY, CDR2 SVGEGT. The CDR3 has 13 residues. Trimming removed 5 bases from V and 9 bases from J, with 11 bases in between. This chain's CDR3 is CASSPRNGSPLHF. The DNA for the CDR3 is TGTGCCAGCAGTCCGAGGAACGGTTCACCCCTCCACTTT.

The chain recombines TRBV29-1 with TRBJ2-1; a possible D gene is TRBD2 (7 bases). CDR3 length: 13 amino acids. The V and J ends lost 7 bases and 6 bases respectively, with 16 bases between them. Germline V gene lookup returns CDR1 SQVTM and CDR2 ANQGSEA. CDR3 DNA: TGCAGCGCACAAAGGGGGGGGCGCAATGAGCAGTTCTTC. It is translated as CSAQRGGRNEQFF.

The chain joins TRBV10-1 to TRBJ1-5; weak D call: TRBD1 (6 bases). From germline, CDR1 is WNHNN and CDR2 SYGVQD (reference sequence). The ends were cut back, 6 bases at V and 4 bases at J, with 10 bases in the middle. The CDR3 has 13 amino acids. The chain's CDR3 is CASSPQGNQPQHF. The CDR3 DNA sequence: TGCGCCAGCAGCCCACAGGGAAATCAGCCCCAGCATTTT.

The chain uses TRBV6-1 and TRBJ2-2; 10 nucleotides agree with TRBD2. With V trimmed by 2 bases and J by 0 bases, 6 bases remained unmatched. From germline, CDR1 is MNHNS and CDR2 SASEGT. The CDR3 runs 18 residues. Here the CDR3 DNA reads TGTGCCAGCAGTGAACGACCGGGACTAGCGTCGAACACCGGGGAGCTGTTTTTT. Translated, it gives CASSERPGLASNTGELFF.

The chain uses TRBV12-3 or TRBV12-4 and TRBJ2-7; D remains unclear. V was clipped by 2 bases and J by 6 bases, with 8 bases between them. This CDR3 is 12 amino acids long. CDR3 protein: CASSLFRPEQYF. CDR3 nucleotide sequence: TGTGCCAGCAGTTTATTCCGCCCCGAGCAGTACTTC.

The V gene is TRBV12-2, the J gene TRBJ2-7; TRBD1 is taken as the D call from the table, unchecked against the DNA. TRBV12-2 is a known pseudogene. CDR3 size: 13 residues. The CDR3: CASRLGTVHEQYF. CDR3 bases: TGTGCAAGTCGCCTCGGGACAGTTCACGAGCAGTACTTC.

The chain recombines TRBV5-6 with TRBJ1-5; D is unresolved. The CDR3 is 15 amino acids. V was shortened by 4 bases and J by 2 bases, with 13 bases between the two germline ends. Germline V gene data show CDR1 as SGHDT and CDR2 as YYEEEE. Written as DNA, the CDR3 is TGTGCCAGCAGCCGCAATCGGGTAGGCAATCAGCCCCAGCATTTT. This encodes CASSRNRVGNQPQHF.

V and J are TRBV5-1 and TRBJ1-4, with D uncertain. V was trimmed by 1 base and J by 2 bases, leaving 9 bases between them. The CDR3 is 15 residues long. The germline CDR1 and CDR2 sequences are SGHRS and YFSETQ. CDR3 coding DNA: TGCGCCAGCAGCTTGAATAGGGCTACTAATGAAAAACTGTTTTTT. Translation: CASSLNRATNEKLFF.

V usage is TRBV7-9 and J usage is TRBJ2-5; D unresolved. CDR1 and CDR2 (germline): SEHNR, FQNEAQ (reference sequence). Trimming cost V 2 bases and J 1 base, with 8 bases left between them. The CDR3 spans 14 residues. CDR3: CASSLTKTQETQYF. The CDR3 DNA follows: TGTGCCAGCAGCTTAACGAAAACCCAAGAGACCCAGTACTTC.

This sequence joins TRBV4-1 and TRBJ1-5; the D is unclear. Germline V gene data show CDR1 as MGHRA and CDR2 as YSYEKL. Trimming removed 3 bases at V and 9 bases at J, with 9 bases between. This CDR3 has 12 amino acids. The CDR3 sequence: CASSHLQGPQHF. The CDR3 DNA sequence: TGCGCCAGCAGCCATCTCCAAGGGCCCCAGCATTTT.

V and J are TRBV5-1 and TRBJ1-4; D not resolved. Trimming shortened V by 4 bases and J by 8 bases, and 18 bases separated the two germline ends. CDR3 length: 15 amino acids. The V gene's germline CDR1 is SGHRS and CDR2 YFSETQ. DNA for the CDR3: TGCGCCAGCAGCGTTACGGGGAACGTAGGGGAAAAACTGTTTTTT. Translated, it gives CASSVTGNVGEKLFF.

The rearrangement uses TRBV7-2 and TRBJ2-7, with 10 bases aligning to TRBD2. This CDR3 is built from 15 residues. Germline V CDR1 and CDR2: SGHTA, FQGNSA. Trimming removed 2 bases from V and 5 bases from J; junction bases left unmatched: 6. In DNA form, the CDR3 reads TGTGCCAGCAGCTTACGGCCCCTAGCGGGAGACGAGCAGTACTTC. Translation gives CASSLRPLAGDEQYF.

The gene calls are TRBV10-3 and TRBJ2-1; possible D gene TRBD2, 6 bases. The CDR3 has 16 amino acids. Deletions cut 7 bases from V and 4 bases from J, with 20 bases between. The V gene's germline CDR1 is ENHRY and CDR2 SYGVKD. The CDR3 sequence: CAINTQMGGNYNEQFF. Written as DNA, the CDR3 is TGTGCCATCAATACCCAAATGGGCGGGAATTACAATGAGCAGTTCTTC.

V usage is TRBV11-2 and J usage is TRBJ2-1, with 10 bases that match TRBD2. The junction had 2 bases not matched to a gene; V was cut back by 6 bases and J by 0 bases. The CDR3 is made up of 15 amino acids. Germline lookup yields CDR1 SGHAT and CDR2 FQNNGV. CDR3 sequence reads: CASSIAGGSYNEQFF. Here the CDR3 DNA reads TGTGCCAGCAGTATAGCGGGGGGCTCCTACAATGAGCAGTTCTTC.

This rearrangement joins TRBV3-1 (or the pseudogene TRBV3-2) to TRBJ1-4; D is possibly TRBD1 (5 bases). V was shortened by 3 bases and J by 0 bases, with 11 bases between the two germline ends. In germline, CDR1 is LGHDT, CDR2 YNNKEL (reference sequence). The CDR3 is 16 amino acids. CDR3 in DNA: TGTGCCAGCAGCCATGGGTCGACAGCAACTAATGAAAAACTGTTTTTT. Protein sequence: CASSHGSTATNEKLFF.

The CDR3, as DNA: TGTTCCGGGGCAGGGGGAACCACAGATACGCAGTATTTT. Translation: CSGAGGTTDTQYF. This chain connects TRBV6-6 to TRBJ2-3, with TRBD1 matching over 7 bases. The CDR3 runs to 13 residues. The germline V gene encodes CDR1 MNHNY and CDR2 SVGAGI (reference sequence).

This chain connects TRBV5-6 to TRBJ1-5; no firm D call. With 5 bases removed from V and 3 bases from J, the gap between germline ends came to 12 bases. This CDR3 is built from 14 residues. The germline CDR1 and CDR2 sequences are SGHDT and YYEEEE. The CDR3 DNA sequence: TGTGCCAGCAGACGTTCCGGCCCCAATCAGCCCCAGCATTTT. Protein product: CASRRSGPNQPQHF. Full variable domain (rest looked up from reference TRBV5-6 and TRBJ1-5): DAGVTQSPTHLIKTRGQQVTLRCSPKSGHDTVSWYQQALGQGPQFIFQYYEEEERQRGNFPDRFSGHQFPNYSSELNVNALLLGDSALYLCASRRSGPNQPQHFGDGTRLSIL.

This chain connects TRBV29-1 to TRBJ2-7; D ambiguous. Germline values: CDR1 SQVTM, CDR2 ANQGSEA. The CDR3 is 14 amino acids. The V end was cut by 1 base, the J end by 1 base, with 11 bases between. CDR3 sequence: CSVEVSWRSYEQYF. The CDR3 nucleotides read TGCAGCGTTGAAGTCTCGTGGCGGTCCTACGAGCAGTACTTC.

The gene calls are TRBV2 and TRBJ2-4, with TRBD2 identical over 11 bases. This CDR3 region has 14 residues. V dropped 5 bases and J dropped 9; count of bases not matched to a gene: 6. Germline lookup yields CDR1 SNHLY and CDR2 FYNNEI. CDR3 sequence reads: CASSFTSGGIIQYF. CDR3 bases: TGTGCCAGCAGTTTTACTAGCGGGGGAATCATTCAGTACTTC.

This sequence joins TRBV5-1 and TRBJ1-2; tentatively, D is TRBD1 (6 bases). Germline V gives CDR1 SGHRS, CDR2 YFSETQ. The CDR3 runs to 13 residues. The germline V and J ends were trimmed by 3 bases and 6 bases, with 12 bases remaining between them. The CDR3, as DNA: TGCGCCAGCAGCTACGGACAGAAGGATGGCTACACCTTC. Encoded protein: CASSYGQKDGYTF.

CDR3 nucleotides: TGTGCCAGTAGGGGGACAGGGGCCGCCACTGAAGCTTTCTTT. Amino acids: CASRGTGAATEAFF. V is TRBV19 and J is TRBJ1-1, with 10 positions matching TRBD1. CDR1 is LNHDA, CDR2 SQIVND, per germline (reference sequence). The CDR3 consists of 14 residues. The V and J ends lost 6 bases and 4 bases, in that order; junction bases with no gene match: 5.

This sequence joins TRBV19 and TRBJ2-5; 9 bases map to TRBD2. CDR1 is LNHDA, CDR2 SQIVND, per germline (reference sequence). V lost 1 base, J lost 4 bases, and 10 bases stayed unmatched. This CDR3 is built from 17 residues. This CDR3 is CASSIVSAGGGRETQYF. In DNA form, the CDR3 reads TGTGCCAGTAGTATAGTATCAGCGGGAGGCGGGCGAGAGACCCAGTACTTC.

This clone was counted at least ten times. V gene TRBV4-3 combines with J gene TRBJ2-2; 7 bases are shared with TRBD2. CDR1 is LGHNA and CDR2 is YSLEER in the germline V gene. The CDR3 is 15 amino acids. With V trimmed by 2 bases and J by 6 bases, 6 bases remained unmatched. The CDR3 DNA follows: TGCGCCAGCAGCCAATGGACTAGGGTGCCCGGGGAGCTGTTTTTT. It encodes CASSQWTRVPGELFF.

V gene TRBV5-1 combines with J gene TRBJ1-1; a weak D match, TRBD1 (5 bases). Trimming took 3 bases from V and 4 from J, leaving 10 bases between them. Germline V CDR1 and CDR2: SGHRS, YFSETQ. The CDR3 sequence is 13 residues long. CDR3 DNA: TGCGCCAGCAGCTCGGGACTACGCACTGAAGCTTTCTTT. Its protein product is CASSSGLRTEAFF.